One sample yielded the 30 T cell receptor beta chains listed below, sequenced in a study of blood T cell repertoires in COVID-19 (dated by TCRdb to 2019 to 2021). The library relied on the immunoSEQ multiplex PCR assay. TCRdb provides this immuneACCESS table in a form limited to in-frame rearrangements. Some clones are lacking; in checked studies, under half of them reflect an unresolved V gene, and why the rest are absent is not known. Present in this sample are 90,000 to 120,000 clones, approximately 81% of which were seen just once. Of the sample, around 4.4% is held by the ten largest clones. The material sequenced was peripheral blood. Receptors originate from a human donor in a cohort sampled during active COVID-19.

The chain joins TRBV4-3 to TRBJ2-1, with 13 bases fitting TRBD2. V shed 0 bases and J 12 bases; nucleotides not matched to a gene: 8. The CDR3 totals 16 residues. Germline values: CDR1 LGHNA, CDR2 YSLEER. The CDR3 DNA is TGCGCCAGCAGCCAAGATGAGAGACTAGCGGGAGGAGGGCAGTTCTTC. This codes for CASSQDERLAGGGQFF.

The V call is TRBV21-1, the J call TRBJ2-1; TRBD1 is the table's D call and was not checked against the DNA. TRBV21-1 is a pseudogene. CDR3 length equals 20 residues. The DNA for the CDR3 is TGTGCCAGCAAATCAAGCAAGGGGGACAGGGTGAACCTGGTGGGCAATGAGCAGTTCTTC. It encodes CASKSSKGDRVNLVGNEQFF.

The rearrangement uses TRBV3-1 (or the pseudogene TRBV3-2) and TRBJ2-1, with 10 bases fitting TRBD2. J was trimmed by 1 base and V by 0 bases; bases with no gene match: 9. The CDR3 is 19 residues long. Germline CDR1 and CDR2: LGHDT and YNNKEL (reference sequence). The CDR3 coding sequence is TGTGCCAGCAGCCAAGATCGTCCCCTAGCGGGAGAATCCTACAATGAGCAGTTCTTC. This encodes CASSQDRPLAGESYNEQFF.

The V and J genes are TRBV18 and TRBJ2-6, with D possibly matching TRBD2 (6 bases). The CDR3 runs 17 residues. Germline CDR1 KGHSH, CDR2 LQKENI. With 6 bases removed from V and 1 base from J, the gap between germline ends came to 16 bases. The CDR3 region has the DNA TGTGCCAGCTCCTCGTATACGGGGGATTCTGGGGCCAACGTCCTGACTTTC. Translating gives CASSSYTGDSGANVLTF.

This clone was counted once. The V and J genes are TRBV19 and TRBJ1-1; TRBD1 matches 7 bases. Germline V gene lookup returns CDR1 LNHDA and CDR2 SQIVND (reference sequence). CDR3 length equals 13 residues. After removal of 6 bases from V and 1 base from J, the junction contained 2 bases not matched to a gene. CDR3 nucleotide sequence: TGTGCCAGTAGGGGACAGACGAACACTGAAGCTTTCTTT. Protein product: CASRGQTNTEAFF.

There are a few counts of this clone. The rearrangement uses TRBV27 and TRBJ1-2, with D maybe TRBD1 (6 bases). V lost 5 bases and J lost 7, with 23 bases in between. The CDR3 is 16 amino acids. Germline V CDR1 and CDR2: MNHEY, SMNVEV (reference sequence). CDR3 nucleotide sequence: TGTGCCAGCAGTGACCTTACAGGGAGCTACGCTCGTGGCTACACCTTC. Residues: CASSDLTGSYARGYTF.

The chain recombines TRBV9 with TRBJ2-7; tentative D call: TRBD2 (5 bases). The CDR3 has 13 residues. V was shortened by 0 bases and J by 7 bases, with 11 bases between the two germline ends. CDR1 and CDR2 from the germline V gene are SGDLS and YYNGEE. The CDR3, as DNA: TGTGCCAGCAGCGTAGGGACGGAGCGGGAGCAGTACTTC. Translating it yields CASSVGTEREQYF.

Only one count was recorded for this clone. The rearrangement links TRBV18 to TRBJ1-2, with 8 bases identical to TRBD1. Germline assignment: CDR1 KGHSH and CDR2 LQKENI. CDR3 length: 16 amino acids. After removal of 3 bases from V and 1 base from J, the junction contained 7 bases not matched to a gene. The CDR3 sequence: CASSPPGGADNYGYTF. CDR3 in DNA: TGTGCCAGCTCACCGCCAGGGGGCGCAGATAACTATGGCTACACCTTC.

The CDR3 protein is CSAQTDYEQYF. The CDR3 coding sequence is TGCAGTGCTCAGACAGACTACGAGCAGTACTTC. The chain couples TRBV20-1 to TRBJ2-7; the D gene is possibly TRBD1 (5 bases). The V gene's germline CDR1 is DFQATT and CDR2 SNEGSKA (reference sequence). The CDR3 sequence is 11 residues long. V was cut by 5 bases and J by 3 bases, with 8 bases left in between.

This sequence joins TRBV15 and TRBJ2-2; 13 nucleotides agree with TRBD2. CDR3 length: 19 amino acids. Losses at the gene ends were 1 base for V and 6 bases for J; bases not matched to a gene: 11. CDR1 is LNHNV and CDR2 is YYDKDF in the germline V gene (reference sequence). The chain's CDR3 is CATSRGTAGTSGTAGELFF. The CDR3 DNA is TGTGCCACCAGCAGAGGTACCGCCGGGACTAGCGGGACCGCCGGGGAGCTGTTTTTT.

The CDR3 spells CASQATGLHNEQFF. CDR3 in DNA: TGCGCCAGCCAGGCAACCGGACTCCACAATGAGCAGTTCTTC. The chain couples TRBV5-1 to TRBJ2-1, with D possibly TRBD2 on 5 matching bases. Germline V gene data show CDR1 as SGHRS and CDR2 as YFSETQ. Trimming pared 7 bases from V and 5 bases from J, leaving 16 bases between. CDR3 length: 14 residues. Supplemented by reference TRBV5-1 and TRBJ2-1, the full variable domain reads KAGVTQTPRYLIKTRGQQVTLSCSPISGHRSVSWYQQTPGQGLQFLFEYFSETQRNKGNFPGRFSGRQFSNSRSEMNVSTLELGDSALYLCASQATGLHNEQFFGPGTRLTVL.

The rearrangement links TRBV7-2 to TRBJ2-1, with TRBD2 identical over 9 bases. The trim removed 4 bases at V and 8 bases at J, leaving 15 bases unmatched. In germline, CDR1 is SGHTA, CDR2 FQGNSA. The CDR3 sequence is 17 residues long. Here the CDR3 reads CASSSGVGGRVNDEQFF. CDR3 DNA: TGTGCCAGCAGCTCCGGAGTTGGCGGGAGGGTCAATGATGAGCAGTTCTTC.

The chain carries TRBV7-2 and TRBJ2-1; 10 bases line up with TRBD1. Unmatched junction bases numbered 3, after V lost 1 base and J lost 6 bases. The CDR3 runs to 15 residues. Germline V CDR1 and CDR2: SGHTA, FQGNSA. The CDR3 region has the DNA TGTGCCAGCAGCTTAGGGACAGGGGGGACCAATGAGCAGTTCTTC. Residues: CASSLGTGGTNEQFF.

CDR3: CASSKTELNTEAFF. Here the CDR3 DNA reads TGTGCCAGCAGCAAAACAGAGTTGAACACTGAAGCTTTCTTT. The chain recombines TRBV11-2 with TRBJ1-1; unclear D gene. Germline CDR1 and CDR2: SGHAT and FQNNGV. CDR3 size: 14 residues. Trimming stripped 5 bases from V and 0 bases from J, with 10 bases between.

The CDR3 spells CASSPRWGQYTEAFF. Here the CDR3 DNA reads TGTGCCAGCAGCCCCCGGTGGGGGCAGTACACTGAAGCTTTCTTT. The chain uses TRBV9 and TRBJ1-1; weak D call: TRBD1 (6 bases). The CDR3 has 15 amino acids. Per germline, CDR1 SGDLS and CDR2 YYNGEE. Trimming stripped 4 bases from V and 3 bases from J, with 16 bases between.

This chain uses TRBV5-4 with TRBJ2-5; 14 nucleotides match TRBD2. Germline CDR1 and CDR2: SGHNT and YYREEE (reference sequence). The CDR3 totals 17 residues. V was clipped by 4 bases and J by 5 bases; unmatched bases: 10. The DNA for the CDR3 is TGTGCCAGCAGCATTACCGGGACTAGCGGGGGCCCCGAGACCCAGTACTTC. Amino acids: CASSITGTSGGPETQYF.

The chain employs TRBV7-3 and TRBJ2-5; 8 bases agree with TRBD1. From germline, CDR1 is SGHTA and CDR2 FQGTGA. This CDR3 has 12 residues. J was trimmed by 5 bases and V by 6 bases; bases with no gene match: 2. CDR3 nucleotides: TGTGCCAGCAGTACAGGGGGGGAGACCCAGTACTTC. Protein product: CASSTGGETQYF.

This chain uses TRBV7-3 with TRBJ1-1; D is perhaps TRBD1 (5 bases). The CDR3 length is 13 residues. Germline loops: CDR1 SGHTA, CDR2 FQGTGA. The V and J ends lost 0 bases and 4 bases respectively, with 6 bases between them. In nucleotides, the CDR3 is TGTGCCAGCAGCTTAACAAGGGGCACTGAAGCTTTCTTT. Protein sequence: CASSLTRGTEAFF.

V is TRBV28 and J is TRBJ2-7; 9 positions agree with TRBD2. The junction had 8 bases not matched to a gene; V was cut back by 6 bases and J by 2 bases. The CDR3 is 15 amino acids. The germline CDR1 and CDR2 sequences are MDHEN and SYDVKM. The CDR3 loop reads CASSIGTSFAYEQYF. The DNA for the CDR3 is TGTGCCAGCAGCATCGGGACTAGCTTCGCCTACGAGCAGTACTTC.

The sample holds one count of this clone. This chain links TRBV21-1 with TRBJ1-2. TRBV21-1 is recorded as a pseudogene. The CDR3 has 15 amino acids. For the CDR3, the DNA is TGTGCCAGCAGCAAAGGTCTTAGGAGGGCTTGGGGCTACACCTTC. It yields the protein CASSKGLRRAWGYTF.

This clone occurred a few times. The J gene is TRBJ1-2, the V gene TRBV11-2; no clear D. Trimming shortened V by 1 base and J by 1 base, and 10 bases separated the two germline ends. This CDR3 is built from 15 residues. CDR1 and CDR2 (germline): SGHAT, FQNNGV. This chain's CDR3 is CASSLVEGFNYGYTF. The CDR3 nucleotides are TGTGCCAGCAGCTTAGTCGAGGGATTTAACTATGGCTACACCTTC.

This chain uses TRBV19 with TRBJ1-4; 9 nucleotides align to TRBD1. In germline, CDR1 is LNHDA, CDR2 SQIVND (reference sequence). The trim removed 9 bases at V and 8 bases at J, leaving 7 bases unmatched. The CDR3 length is 13 residues. DNA of the CDR3: TGTGCCAGCGGGACAGGGCAGTGGGAAAAACTGTTTTTT. Translating it yields CASGTGQWEKLFF.

The V gene is TRBV7-9, the J gene TRBJ2-1, with 8 bases fitting TRBD2. CDR3 length: 16 residues. J was trimmed by 4 bases and V by 5 bases; bases with no gene match: 10. Looked up from germline, CDR1 is SEHNR and CDR2 is FQNEAQ (reference sequence). In nucleotides, the CDR3 is TGTGCCAGCAGCCCCGTCGTAGCGGGACCTTACAATGAGCAGTTCTTC. Translating gives CASSPVVAGPYNEQFF.

The chain couples TRBV9 to TRBJ2-3; D gene unclear. Germline V gene lookup returns CDR1 SGDLS and CDR2 YYNGEE. With 0 bases removed from V and 2 bases from J, the gap between germline ends came to 13 bases. The CDR3 contains 16 residues. This CDR3 reads CASSVGASGLTDTQYF. CDR3 bases: TGTGCCAGCAGCGTAGGGGCCTCTGGGCTCACAGATACGCAGTATTTT.

In its sample, this clone was seen a few times. The chain employs TRBV11-3 and TRBJ2-1; D is perhaps TRBD2 (6 bases). Germline V gives CDR1 SGHNT, CDR2 YENEEA. V was clipped by 1 base and J by 5 bases, with 18 bases between them. There are 17 residues in the CDR3. The CDR3 protein is CASSLGGTSALNNEQFF. The CDR3 bases are TGTGCCAGCAGCTTAGGAGGGACTTCAGCGTTGAACAATGAGCAGTTCTTC.

The chain recombines TRBV24-1 with TRBJ2-3; D may correspond to TRBD1 or TRBD2 (6 bases each). V lost 9 bases and J lost 0, with 15 bases in between. Per germline, CDR1 KGHDR and CDR2 SFDVKD. The CDR3 contains 15 residues. The DNA of the CDR3 is TGTGCCACCCGTGGGGGCGGGGTAAGCACAGATACGCAGTATTTT. It codes for CATRGGGVSTDTQYF.

This rearrangement joins TRBV7-2 to TRBJ1-1, with 9 bases identical to TRBD1. J gave up 4 bases and V 3 bases, and 3 bases lay outside the gene matches. In germline, CDR1 is SGHTA, CDR2 FQGNSA. This CDR3 is 14 amino acids long. In DNA, the CDR3 is TGTGCCAGCAGCTTGGGGACAGGGAGCACTGAAGCTTTCTTT. Its protein product is CASSLGTGSTEAFF.

The chain recombines TRBV7-9 with TRBJ2-1; maybe TRBD1 (5 bases). CDR1 is SEHNR and CDR2 is FQNEAQ in the germline V gene (reference sequence). V lost 5 bases and J 3 bases, leaving 14 bases between the germline ends. The CDR3 totals 15 residues. The CDR3 loop reads CASSQQVNLYNEQFF. CDR3 DNA: TGTGCCAGCAGCCAACAGGTTAATCTCTACAATGAGCAGTTCTTC. The whole variable domain, remainder taken from reference TRBV7-9 and TRBJ2-1, is DTGVSQNPRHKITKRGQNVTFRCDPISEHNRLYWYRQTLGQGPEFLTYFQNEAQLEKSRLLSDRFSAERPKGSFSTLEIQRTEQGDSAMYLCASSQQVNLYNEQFFGPGTRLTVL.

This sequence joins TRBV7-9 and TRBJ2-1, with D perhaps TRBD2 (6 bases). The germline CDR1 and CDR2 sequences are SEHNR and FQNEAQ (reference sequence). V was cut by 5 bases and J by 5 bases, with 16 bases left in between. The CDR3 sequence is 15 residues long. The CDR3 DNA is TGTGCCAGCAGCCGTATGGTAGCGGACGACAATGAGCAGTTCTTC. Amino acids: CASSRMVADDNEQFF.

The J gene is TRBJ2-7, the V gene TRBV18; D is possibly TRBD2 (6 bases). Germline loops: CDR1 KGHSH, CDR2 LQKENI. The V gene lost 0 bases and the J gene lost 0 bases, with 15 bases spanning the gap. This CDR3 comprises 17 residues. CDR3 nucleotides: TGTGCCAGCTCACCACCGAGCGGCGGACTAAGCTCCTACGAGCAGTACTTC. Protein product: CASSPPSGGLSSYEQYF.